A single T cell receptor (beta chain) is shown here with its context. The antigen is not known. Some clones are missing from TCRdb's copy, which holds only in-frame ones; the method was immunoSEQ multiplex PCR. This sample has some 690,000 clones; 80% to 95% occur once, and the top ten carry 34%. The data derive from a study of shared clonotypes between healthy human individuals. Study-wide background: The donor group consisted of a couple of women and a few men, aged 18 to 49.

Germline CDR1 reads GTSNPN; CDR2 reads SVGIG (reference sequence). The germline V and J ends were trimmed by 0 bases and 3 bases, with 12 bases remaining between them. The CDR3 sequence is 14 residues long. General study findings and limits: Clonotype sharing among donors was expected to depend on sequencing depth. Generation probabilities of non-shared clonotypes were lower (relative to those shared by all four donors). Researchers found naive subsets generally carried larger estimated richness than memory subsets.

This receptor was identified in a young man in good health. Some clones in this sample may be carry-over from other donors' samples. Sequencing was performed on memory CD8+ T cells from PBMCs. Subset specified: CD45RO+ cells pooled with CCR7-negative TemRA cells. This rearrangement joins TRBV30 to TRBJ2-7, with D unclear. The DNA for the CDR3 is TGTGCCTGGAGTGTACCCCCCTCAAACTACGAGCAGTACTTC. It translates to CAWSVPPSNYEQYF.